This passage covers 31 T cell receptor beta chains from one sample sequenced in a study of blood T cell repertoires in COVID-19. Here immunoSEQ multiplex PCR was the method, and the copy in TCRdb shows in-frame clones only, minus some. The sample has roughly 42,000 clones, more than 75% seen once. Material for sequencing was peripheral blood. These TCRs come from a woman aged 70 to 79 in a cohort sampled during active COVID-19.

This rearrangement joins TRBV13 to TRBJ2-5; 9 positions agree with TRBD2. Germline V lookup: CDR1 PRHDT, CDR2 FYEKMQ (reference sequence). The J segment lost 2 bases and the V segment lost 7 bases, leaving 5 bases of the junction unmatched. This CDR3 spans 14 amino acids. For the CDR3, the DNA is TGTGCCAGCAATCGGCTAGCGGGACAAGAGACCCAGTACTTC. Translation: CASNRLAGQETQYF.

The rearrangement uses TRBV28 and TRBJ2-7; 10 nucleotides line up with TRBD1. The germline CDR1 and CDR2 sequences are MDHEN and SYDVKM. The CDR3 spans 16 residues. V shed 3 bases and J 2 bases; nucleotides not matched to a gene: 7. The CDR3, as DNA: TGTGCCAGCAGTTTGGCCGGGACAGGGGCCCCCTACGAGCAGTACTTC. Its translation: CASSLAGTGAPYEQYF.

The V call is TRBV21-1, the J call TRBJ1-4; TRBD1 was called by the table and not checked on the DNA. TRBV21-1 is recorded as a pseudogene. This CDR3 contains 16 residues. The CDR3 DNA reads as TGTGCCAGCAGCAAAGCCGGACAGGGTCCTAATGAAAAACTGTTTTTT. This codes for CASSKAGQGPNEKLFF.

CDR3 region: CASSSITAQETQYF. In DNA form, the CDR3 reads TGTGCCAGCAGTTCTATTACAGCACAAGAGACCCAGTACTTC. This chain links TRBV6-6 with TRBJ2-5; D is ambiguous. CDR1 MNHNY and CDR2 SVGAGI come from the germline V gene (reference sequence). The CDR3 extends over 14 amino acids. The V gene lost 4 bases and the J gene lost 2 bases, with 11 bases spanning the gap.

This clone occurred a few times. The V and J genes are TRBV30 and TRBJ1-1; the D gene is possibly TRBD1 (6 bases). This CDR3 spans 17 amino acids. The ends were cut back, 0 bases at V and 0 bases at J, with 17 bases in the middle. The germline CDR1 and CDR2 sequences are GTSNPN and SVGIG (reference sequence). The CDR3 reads CAWSVLGRGALNTEAFF. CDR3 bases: TGTGCCTGGAGTGTACTGGGGAGGGGGGCTTTGAACACTGAAGCTTTCTTT.

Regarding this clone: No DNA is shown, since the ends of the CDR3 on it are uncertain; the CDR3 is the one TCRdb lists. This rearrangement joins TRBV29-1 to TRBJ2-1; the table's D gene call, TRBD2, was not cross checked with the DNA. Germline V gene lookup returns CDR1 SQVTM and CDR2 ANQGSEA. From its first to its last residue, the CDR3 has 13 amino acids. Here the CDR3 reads CSVGTGAGAPKFF.

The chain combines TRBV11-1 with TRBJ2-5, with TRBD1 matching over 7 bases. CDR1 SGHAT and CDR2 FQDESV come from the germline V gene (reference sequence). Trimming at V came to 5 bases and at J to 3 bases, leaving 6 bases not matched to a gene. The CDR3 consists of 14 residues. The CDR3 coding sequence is TGTGCCAGCAGCACGACAGGGTTAAAAGAGACCCAGTACTTC. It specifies CASSTTGLKETQYF.

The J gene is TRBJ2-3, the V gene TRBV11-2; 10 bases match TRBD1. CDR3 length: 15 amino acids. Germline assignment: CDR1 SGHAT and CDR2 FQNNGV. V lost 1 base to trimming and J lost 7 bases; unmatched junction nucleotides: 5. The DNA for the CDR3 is TGTGCCAGCAGCTTAGCGACAGGGGGCATAAATACGCAGTATTTT. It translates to CASSLATGGINTQYF.

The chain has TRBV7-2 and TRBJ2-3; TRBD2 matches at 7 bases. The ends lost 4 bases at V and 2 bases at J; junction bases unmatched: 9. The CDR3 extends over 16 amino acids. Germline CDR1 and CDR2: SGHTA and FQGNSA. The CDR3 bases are TGTGCCAGCAGCTCGGCGCCTAGCGGTAACACAGATACGCAGTATTTT. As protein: CASSSAPSGNTDTQYF.

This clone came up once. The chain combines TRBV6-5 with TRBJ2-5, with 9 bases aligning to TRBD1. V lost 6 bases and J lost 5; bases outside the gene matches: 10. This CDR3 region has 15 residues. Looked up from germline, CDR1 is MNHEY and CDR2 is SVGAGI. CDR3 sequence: CASSRSGQGSETQYF. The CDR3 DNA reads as TGTGCCAGCAGCCGATCGGGACAGGGAAGCGAGACCCAGTACTTC.

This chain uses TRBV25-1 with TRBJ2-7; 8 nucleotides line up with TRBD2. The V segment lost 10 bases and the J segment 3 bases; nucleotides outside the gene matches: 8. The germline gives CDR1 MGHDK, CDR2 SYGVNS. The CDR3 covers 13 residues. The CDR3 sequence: CATRRAGGYEQYF. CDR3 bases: TGTGCCACACGGAGGGCGGGGGGCTACGAGCAGTACTTC.

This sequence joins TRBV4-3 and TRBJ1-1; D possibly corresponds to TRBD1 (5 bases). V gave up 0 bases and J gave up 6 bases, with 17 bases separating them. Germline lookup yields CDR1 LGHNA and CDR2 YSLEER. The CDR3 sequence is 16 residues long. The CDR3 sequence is CASSQELRGKRAEAFF. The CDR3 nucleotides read TGCGCCAGCAGCCAAGAGTTGCGGGGGAAGAGGGCTGAAGCTTTCTTT.

CDR3 protein: CASSPDPRTEAFF. The CDR3 coding sequence is TGTGCCAGCAGCCCGGATCCGAGGACTGAAGCTTTCTTT. The chain employs TRBV3-1 (or the pseudogene TRBV3-2) and TRBJ1-1, with D unclear. Germline values: CDR1 LGHDT, CDR2 YNNKEL (reference sequence). The CDR3 loop spans 13 amino acids. The V end lost 4 bases, the J end lost 5 bases, and 11 bases lay between the germline ends.

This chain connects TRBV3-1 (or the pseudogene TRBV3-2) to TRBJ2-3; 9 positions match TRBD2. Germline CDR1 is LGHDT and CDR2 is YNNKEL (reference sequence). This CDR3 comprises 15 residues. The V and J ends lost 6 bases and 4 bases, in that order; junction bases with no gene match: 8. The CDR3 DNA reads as TGTGCCAGCAGTTCCTTCAGCGGGAGGTCAGATACGCAGTATTTT. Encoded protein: CASSSFSGRSDTQYF.

CDR3 DNA sequence: TGTGCCAGCTCACAAAGGACAGGTTCATCCTCAACTAATGAAAAACTGTTTTTT. This encodes CASSQRTGSSSTNEKLFF. The rearrangement uses TRBV18 and TRBJ1-4; 7 bases align to TRBD1. This CDR3 comprises 18 residues. Unmatched junction bases numbered 11, after V lost 4 bases and J lost 0 bases. Germline CDR1 KGHSH, CDR2 LQKENI.

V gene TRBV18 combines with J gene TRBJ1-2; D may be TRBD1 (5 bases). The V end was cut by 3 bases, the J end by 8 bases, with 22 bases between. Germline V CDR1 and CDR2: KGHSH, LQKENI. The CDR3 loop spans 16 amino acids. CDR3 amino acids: CASSPFAPGGAEGYTF. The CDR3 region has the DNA TGTGCCAGCTCACCTTTTGCCCCCGGAGGGGCTGAAGGCTACACCTTC.

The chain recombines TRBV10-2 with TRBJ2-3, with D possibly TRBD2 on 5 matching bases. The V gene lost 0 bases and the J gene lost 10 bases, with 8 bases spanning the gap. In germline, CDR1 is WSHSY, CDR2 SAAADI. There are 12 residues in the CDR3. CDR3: CASSESPAAQYF. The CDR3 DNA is TGCGCCAGCAGTGAGTCGCCAGCGGCGCAGTATTTT.

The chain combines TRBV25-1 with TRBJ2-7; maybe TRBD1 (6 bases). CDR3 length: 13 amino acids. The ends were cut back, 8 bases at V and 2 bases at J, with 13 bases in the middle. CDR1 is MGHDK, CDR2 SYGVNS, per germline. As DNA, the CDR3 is TGTGCCAGCGGAGCAGGGGTTCCCTACGAGCAGTACTTC. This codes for CASGAGVPYEQYF.

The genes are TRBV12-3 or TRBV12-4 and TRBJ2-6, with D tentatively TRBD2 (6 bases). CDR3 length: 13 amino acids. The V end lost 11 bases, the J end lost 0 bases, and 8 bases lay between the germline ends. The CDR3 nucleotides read TGTGCCCTCGGGGGCTCTGGGGCCAACGTCCTGACTTTC. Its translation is CALGGSGANVLTF.

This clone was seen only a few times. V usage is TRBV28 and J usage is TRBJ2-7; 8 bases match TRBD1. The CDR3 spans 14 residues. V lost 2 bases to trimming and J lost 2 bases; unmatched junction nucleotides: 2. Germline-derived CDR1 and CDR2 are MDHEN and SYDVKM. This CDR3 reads CASSLQGAAYEQYF. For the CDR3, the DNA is TGTGCCAGCAGTTTACAGGGGGCGGCCTACGAGCAGTACTTC. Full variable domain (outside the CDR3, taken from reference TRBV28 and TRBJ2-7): DVKVTQSSRYLVKRTGEKVFLECVQDMDHENMFWYRQDPGLGLRLIYFSYDVKMKEKGDIPEGYSVSREKKERFSLILESASTNQTSMYLCASSLQGAAYEQYFGPGTRLTVT.

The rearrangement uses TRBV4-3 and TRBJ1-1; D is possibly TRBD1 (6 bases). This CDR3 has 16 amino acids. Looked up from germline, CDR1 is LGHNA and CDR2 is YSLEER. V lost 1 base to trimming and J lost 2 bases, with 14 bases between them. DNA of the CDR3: TGCGCCAGCAGCCAAGGAAGGACAGACTTAAACACTGAAGCTTTCTTT. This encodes CASSQGRTDLNTEAFF.

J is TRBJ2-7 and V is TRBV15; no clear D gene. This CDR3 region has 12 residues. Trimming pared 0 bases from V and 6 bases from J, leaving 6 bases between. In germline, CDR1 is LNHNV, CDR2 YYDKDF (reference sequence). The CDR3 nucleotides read TGTGCCACCAGCAGAGACATCGGCGAGCAGTACTTC. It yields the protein CATSRDIGEQYF.

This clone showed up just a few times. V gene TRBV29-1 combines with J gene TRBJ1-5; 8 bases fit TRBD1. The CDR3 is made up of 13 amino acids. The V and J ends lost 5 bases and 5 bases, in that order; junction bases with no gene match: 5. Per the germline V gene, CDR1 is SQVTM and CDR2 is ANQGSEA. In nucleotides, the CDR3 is TGCAGCGTTCAGGGGGCGAACGATCAGCCCCAGCATTTT. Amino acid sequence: CSVQGANDQPQHF.

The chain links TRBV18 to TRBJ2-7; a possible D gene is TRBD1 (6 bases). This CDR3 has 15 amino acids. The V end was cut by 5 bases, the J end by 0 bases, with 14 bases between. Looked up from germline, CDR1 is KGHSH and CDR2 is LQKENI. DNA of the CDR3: TGTGCCAGCTCATCCGGCAGGGGAGTCTCCTACGAGCAGTACTTC. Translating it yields CASSSGRGVSYEQYF.

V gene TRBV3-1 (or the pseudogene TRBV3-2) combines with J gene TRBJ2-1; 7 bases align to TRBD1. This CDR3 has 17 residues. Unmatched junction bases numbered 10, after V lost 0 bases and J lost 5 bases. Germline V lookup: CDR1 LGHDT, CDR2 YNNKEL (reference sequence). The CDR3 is CASSQDRGQTTNNEQFF. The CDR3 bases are TGTGCCAGCAGCCAAGACCGGGGACAGACTACAAACAATGAGCAGTTCTTC.

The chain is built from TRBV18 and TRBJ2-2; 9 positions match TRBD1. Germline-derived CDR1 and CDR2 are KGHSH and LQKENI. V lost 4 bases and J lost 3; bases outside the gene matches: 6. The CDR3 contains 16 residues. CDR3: CASSLRRTGDTGELFF. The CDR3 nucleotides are TGTGCCAGCTCACTTCGCCGGACAGGGGACACCGGGGAGCTGTTTTTT.

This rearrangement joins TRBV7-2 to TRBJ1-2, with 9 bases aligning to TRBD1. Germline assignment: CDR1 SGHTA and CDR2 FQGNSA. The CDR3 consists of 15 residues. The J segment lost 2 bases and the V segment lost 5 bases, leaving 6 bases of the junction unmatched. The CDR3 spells CASSLAGQGNYGYTF. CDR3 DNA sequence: TGTGCCAGCAGCCTCGCGGGACAGGGAAACTATGGCTACACCTTC.

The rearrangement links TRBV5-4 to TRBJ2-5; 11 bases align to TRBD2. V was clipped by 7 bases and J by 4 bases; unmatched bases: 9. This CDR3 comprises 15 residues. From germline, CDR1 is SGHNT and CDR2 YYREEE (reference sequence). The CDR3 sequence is CASSVVAGGLETQYF. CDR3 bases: TGTGCCAGCTCGGTCGTAGCGGGAGGGCTAGAGACCCAGTACTTC.

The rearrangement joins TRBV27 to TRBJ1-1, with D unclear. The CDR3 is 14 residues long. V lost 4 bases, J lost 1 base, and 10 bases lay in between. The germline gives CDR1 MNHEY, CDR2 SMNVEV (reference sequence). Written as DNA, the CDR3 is TGTGCCAGCAGTTCCCAGGTATGGAACACTGAAGCTTTCTTT. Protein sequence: CASSSQVWNTEAFF.

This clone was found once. The DNA for the CDR3 is TGCGCCAGCGTTAGCGGGAGGGCGAGCAATGAGCAGTTCTTC. Protein: CASVSGRASNEQFF. The V call is TRBV5-1, the J call TRBJ2-1, with 11 bases lining up with TRBD2. The CDR3 sequence is 14 residues long. Germline V lookup: CDR1 SGHRS, CDR2 YFSETQ. V was pared by 7 bases and J by 6 bases, with 6 bases of the junction left unmatched.

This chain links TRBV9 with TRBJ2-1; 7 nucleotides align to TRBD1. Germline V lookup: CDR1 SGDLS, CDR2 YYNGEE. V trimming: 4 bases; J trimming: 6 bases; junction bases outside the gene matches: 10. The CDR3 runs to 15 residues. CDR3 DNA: TGTGCCAGCAGCCCGAGACAGGGTTCGGTCAATGAGCAGTTCTTC. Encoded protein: CASSPRQGSVNEQFF.